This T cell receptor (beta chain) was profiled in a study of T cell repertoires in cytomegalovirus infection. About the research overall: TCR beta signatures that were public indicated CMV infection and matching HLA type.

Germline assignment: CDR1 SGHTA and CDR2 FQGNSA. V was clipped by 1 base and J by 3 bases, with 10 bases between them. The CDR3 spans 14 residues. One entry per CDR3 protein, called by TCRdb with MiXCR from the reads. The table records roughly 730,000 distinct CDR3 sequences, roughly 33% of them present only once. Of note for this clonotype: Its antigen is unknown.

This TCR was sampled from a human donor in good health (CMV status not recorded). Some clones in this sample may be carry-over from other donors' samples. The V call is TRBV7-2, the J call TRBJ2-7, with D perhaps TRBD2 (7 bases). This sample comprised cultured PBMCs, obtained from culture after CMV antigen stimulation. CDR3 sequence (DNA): TGTGCCAGCAGCTTAGACGGGGGGCTCTACGAGCAGTACTTC. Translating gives CASSLDGGLYEQYF.